This is a list of T cell receptor beta chains from one sample in a study of blood T cell repertoires in COVID-19. Using immunoSEQ multiplex PCR, the repertoire was profiled, and TCRdb retains in-frame clones only, with some absent. The sample carries approximately 290,000 clones, 70% to 85% recorded once. Sequencing was carried out using peripheral blood. The receptor set was obtained from a human donor with COVID-19, enrolled during active disease. The donor label of this sample is uncertain. Both conserved end residues are part of each CDR3.

V	length	J	CDR3
TRBV7-2	13	TRBJ1-1	CASSLDSLVVPFF
TRBV4-3	16	TRBJ2-7	CASRQVSSGGSYEQYF
TRBV28	14	TRBJ1-4	CASSSPGVREKLFF
TRBV11-3	18	TRBJ2-5	CASSLRSAGVLGGETQYF
TRBV18	16	TRBJ2-1	CASSPPSGVMGNEQFF
TRBV6-6	12	TRBJ1-2	CASSSLNYGYTF
TRBV7-2	15	TRBJ2-1	CASSLDSGSYNEQFF
TRBV6-5	14	TRBJ1-5	CASSRTGSNQPQHF
TRBV9	14	TRBJ2-1	CASSVSWGGGEQFF
TRBV4-1	15	TRBJ2-3	CASSQAPTGTDTQYF
TRBV7-9	14	TRBJ1-1	CASSLPAGGSEAFF
TRBV7-2	15	TRBJ1-3	CASSLASLSGNTIYF
TRBV30	15	TRBJ1-3	CAWSTLGTGGNTIYF
TRBV9	14	TRBJ1-1	CASSVVRGGTEAFF
TRBV5-1	13	TRBJ2-7	CASSWGLNYEQYF